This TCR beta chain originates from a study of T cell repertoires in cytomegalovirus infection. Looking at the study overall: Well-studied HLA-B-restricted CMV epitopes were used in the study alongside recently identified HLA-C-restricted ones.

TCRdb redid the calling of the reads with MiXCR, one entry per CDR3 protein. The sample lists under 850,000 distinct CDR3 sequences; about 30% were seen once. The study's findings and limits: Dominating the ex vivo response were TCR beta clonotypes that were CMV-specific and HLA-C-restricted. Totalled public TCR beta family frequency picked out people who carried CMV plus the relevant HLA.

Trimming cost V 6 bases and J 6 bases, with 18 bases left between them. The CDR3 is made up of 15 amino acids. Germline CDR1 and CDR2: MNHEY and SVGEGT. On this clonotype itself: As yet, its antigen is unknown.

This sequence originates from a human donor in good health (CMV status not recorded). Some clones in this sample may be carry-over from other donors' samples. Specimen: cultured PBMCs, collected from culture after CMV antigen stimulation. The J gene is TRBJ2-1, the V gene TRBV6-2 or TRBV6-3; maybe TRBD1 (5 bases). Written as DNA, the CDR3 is TGTGCCAGCAGCGACCGCCAGGGTCGGGTCAATGAGCAGTTCTTC. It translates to CASSDRQGRVNEQFF.